What follows are 31 T cell receptor beta chains derived from one specimen sequenced in a study of beta chain features in type 1 diabetes. General observations from the study: Shortening of TCRB CDR3s, moderate but significant, appeared in all four CD4+ subsets of Type 1 diabetes patients.

The antigens of these receptors remain unknown. Of the isolated RNA, all was reverse transcribed, and so the sequenced material was expressed TCRB transcripts. The repertoire was sequenced with immunoSEQ multiplex PCR; TCRdb's copy has only in-frame clones and lacks some. The repertoire includes fewer than 300,000 clones, approximately 11% of them detected once, and more than 0.015% sits in the top ten. Sequenced input: naive CD4+ T cells from blood. The receptors were sampled from a young man with type 1 diabetes.

The table lists this clone with a few counts. The J gene is TRBJ1-1, the V gene TRBV18; D is uncertain. The ends were cut back, 6 bases at V and 8 bases at J, with 16 bases in the middle. This CDR3 comprises 13 residues. Germline lookup yields CDR1 KGHSH and CDR2 LQKENI. CDR3 sequence reads: CASSSSEGAEAFF. CDR3 DNA: TGTGCCAGCTCCTCCTCTGAGGGAGCCGAAGCTTTCTTT.

CDR3 amino acids: CAIGPGQTDTQYF. The CDR3, as DNA: TGTGCCATCGGACCTGGACAGACAGATACGCAGTATTTT. The chain recombines TRBV10-3 with TRBJ2-3, with D possibly TRBD1 on 6 matching bases. V was pared by 8 bases and J by 3 bases, with 12 bases between. This CDR3 contains 13 residues. Per the germline V gene, CDR1 is ENHRY and CDR2 is SYGVKD.

This clone was counted only a few times. The rearrangement joins TRBV6-1 to TRBJ2-1, with 7 nucleotides matching TRBD2. With 6 bases clipped from V and 1 base from J, the junction kept 3 bases outside the gene matches. The CDR3 covers 14 residues. Germline V gives CDR1 MNHNS, CDR2 SASEGT. CDR3 amino acids: CASRGGRSYNEQFF. CDR3 in DNA: TGTGCCAGCAGGGGGGGGAGGTCCTACAATGAGCAGTTCTTC.

The table lists this clone with a few counts. This chain links TRBV9 with TRBJ2-1; 11 positions match TRBD2. The junction had 5 bases not matched to a gene; V was cut back by 2 bases and J by 4 bases. The CDR3 has 16 amino acids. CDR1 and CDR2 from the germline V gene are SGDLS and YYNGEE. The CDR3 DNA is TGTGCCAGCAGCGTGAGTAGCGGGGGGGGTTACAATGAGCAGTTCTTC. Translating gives CASSVSSGGGYNEQFF.

This clone was counted only a few times. J is TRBJ2-5 and V is TRBV6-5, with a tentative D call TRBD1 (5 bases). V lost 8 bases and J lost 4, with 11 bases in between. The germline gives CDR1 MNHEY, CDR2 SVGAGI. This CDR3 region has 12 residues. CDR3 in amino acids: CASLGAGETQYF. The DNA of the CDR3 is TGTGCCAGCCTTGGGGCAGGAGAGACCCAGTACTTC.

Concerning this clone: Other DNA sequences in this sample translate to the same CDR3. The J gene is TRBJ1-1, the V gene TRBV7-9; possibly TRBD1 for D (6 bases). Germline CDR1 and CDR2: SEHNR and FQNEAQ (reference sequence). V dropped 6 bases and J dropped 1 base, with 9 bases sitting between them. The CDR3 runs to 13 residues. This chain's CDR3 is CASSRQENTEAFF. In nucleotides, the CDR3 is TGTGCCAGCAGTCGACAGGAGAACACTGAAGCTTTCTTT. The variable domain in full, with the rest retrieved from reference TRBV7-9 and TRBJ1-1, is DTGVSQNPRHKITKRGQNVTFRCDPISEHNRLYWYRQTLGQGPEFLTYFQNEAQLEKSRLLSDRFSAERPKGSFSTLEIQRTEQGDSAMYLCASSRQENTEAFFGQGTRLTVV.

This clone has just a few counts. V and J are TRBV27 and TRBJ1-6; 8 bases fit TRBD1. Trimming took 0 bases from V and 11 from J; bases not matched to a gene: 6. Germline V gene sequence: CDR1 MNHEY, CDR2 SMNVEV (reference sequence). This CDR3 has 15 amino acids. Written as DNA, the CDR3 is TGTGCCAGCAGTTTATCCGACAGGGGTTTGACACCCCTCCACTTT. Protein product: CASSLSDRGLTPLHF.

The chain is built from TRBV5-1 and TRBJ2-7, with D perhaps TRBD1 (5 bases). V was cut by 4 bases and J by 0 bases, with 8 bases left in between. Germline V gives CDR1 SGHRS, CDR2 YFSETQ. The CDR3 is 13 residues long. DNA for the CDR3: TGCGCCAGCAGCACGGACATCTCCTACGAGCAGTACTTC. Residues: CASSTDISYEQYF. Supplemented by reference TRBV5-1 and TRBJ2-7, the full variable domain reads KAGVTQTPRYLIKTRGQQVTLSCSPISGHRSVSWYQQTPGQGLQFLFEYFSETQRNKGNFPGRFSGRQFSNSRSEMNVSTLELGDSALYLCASSTDISYEQYFGPGTRLTVT.

This clone has only a few counts. V gene TRBV4-2 combines with J gene TRBJ1-2, with unresolved D. Between the trimmed V and J ends, which lost 1 base and 6 bases, there was a span of 9 bases. Germline lookup yields CDR1 LGHNA and CDR2 YNFKEQ. This CDR3 region has 13 residues. The CDR3 reads CASSQVSQNGYTF. The DNA of the CDR3 is TGTGCCAGCAGCCAAGTTTCACAGAATGGCTACACCTTC.

The chain recombines TRBV6-6 with TRBJ2-1; 8 nucleotides agree with TRBD1. The germline gives CDR1 MNHNY, CDR2 SVGAGI (reference sequence). V lost 5 bases and J lost 7; bases outside the gene matches: 10. This CDR3 is built from 15 residues. CDR3 protein: CASSRMTGAGNEQFF. The DNA of the CDR3 is TGTGCCAGCAGTCGCATGACAGGGGCCGGGAATGAGCAGTTCTTC.

This clone was seen only a few times. The chain uses TRBV30 and TRBJ2-2; 8 positions agree with TRBD1. Germline V CDR1 and CDR2: GTSNPN, SVGIG (reference sequence). This CDR3 has 14 amino acids. The CDR3 is CAVRQGWNSGELFF. The CDR3 nucleotides are TGTGCTGTAAGACAGGGGTGGAATAGCGGGGAGCTGTTTTTT.

A few counts support this clone. V is TRBV7-2 and J is TRBJ2-3; 7 bases line up with TRBD1. Trimming cost V 7 bases and J 6 bases; bases outside gene matches: 4. In germline, CDR1 is SGHTA, CDR2 FQGNSA. The CDR3 has 12 amino acids. CDR3 region: CASTDRADTQYF. CDR3 DNA: TGTGCCAGCACCGACAGGGCCGATACGCAGTATTTT.

V is TRBV9 and J is TRBJ2-2; 7 bases match TRBD1. CDR1 and CDR2 (germline): SGDLS, YYNGEE. Trimming at V came to 4 bases and at J to 3 bases, leaving 3 bases not matched to a gene. This CDR3 has 14 amino acids. CDR3 in amino acids: CASSQTGYTGELFF. Here the CDR3 DNA reads TGTGCCAGCAGCCAGACAGGGTACACCGGGGAGCTGTTTTTT.

The chain employs TRBV19 and TRBJ1-5, with a weak D call TRBD1 (5 bases). Trimming shortened V by 11 bases and J by 2 bases, and 19 bases separated the two germline ends. This CDR3 has 15 residues. Germline V gives CDR1 LNHDA, CDR2 SQIVND (reference sequence). The CDR3 protein is CALPWRGLGNQPQHF. Written as DNA, the CDR3 is TGTGCCCTACCTTGGAGGGGACTGGGCAATCAGCCCCAGCATTTT.

The V and J genes are TRBV28 and TRBJ2-5; D not certain. The J call is uncertain, as TRBJ2-7 better fits the DNA end. Germline V gene lookup returns CDR1 MDHEN and CDR2 SYDVKM. CDR3 size: 14 residues. The CDR3 DNA sequence: TGTGCCAGCAGTTTGGTACACCTTGGGCACGAGCAGTACTTC. Protein sequence: CASSLVHLGHEQYF.

The chain employs TRBV29-1 and TRBJ2-7; tentative D call: TRBD2 (5 bases). The CDR3 is made up of 14 amino acids. Trimming pared 4 bases from V and 2 bases from J, leaving 15 bases between. Germline V gene lookup returns CDR1 SQVTM and CDR2 ANQGSEA. Here the CDR3 reads CSVGGYSLPYEQYF. The CDR3, as DNA: TGCAGCGTTGGAGGGTATTCCCTGCCCTACGAGCAGTACTTC.

This clone has only a few counts. This chain joins TRBV5-6 and TRBJ1-2; no firm D call. CDR3 length: 15 residues. Per the germline V gene, CDR1 is SGHDT and CDR2 is YYEEEE. Trimming pared 4 bases from V and 0 bases from J, leaving 13 bases between. The CDR3 protein is CASSSKRLANYGYTF. For the CDR3, the DNA is TGTGCCAGCAGCAGCAAACGACTAGCTAACTATGGCTACACCTTC.

This chain joins TRBV2 and TRBJ1-1, with 7 positions matching TRBD1. Trimming removed 7 bases from V and 8 bases from J; junction bases left unmatched: 10. There are 13 residues in the CDR3. Per the germline V gene, CDR1 is SNHLY and CDR2 is FYNNEI. The CDR3 reads CASNEAETGEAFF. In nucleotides, the CDR3 is TGTGCCAGCAACGAAGCCGAGACAGGGGAAGCTTTCTTT. The whole variable domain, filled in from reference TRBV2 and TRBJ1-1, reads EPEVTQTPSHQVTQMGQEVILRCVPISNHLYFYWYRQILGQKVEFLVSFYNNEISEKSEIFDDQFSVERPDGSNFTLKIRSTKLEDSAMYFCASNEAETGEAFFGQGTRLTVV.

This clone has only a few counts. The chain is built from TRBV9 and TRBJ2-3; D is possibly TRBD1 (6 bases). Trimming removed 0 bases from V and 6 bases from J, with 20 bases in between. From germline, CDR1 is SGDLS and CDR2 YYNGEE. This CDR3 has 17 amino acids. CDR3 amino acids: CASSVEAGARRGDTQYF. The CDR3 nucleotides are TGTGCCAGCAGCGTAGAGGCAGGGGCTCGACGAGGCGATACGCAGTATTTT.

This clone was counted only a few times. J is TRBJ2-7 and V is TRBV19, with TRBD2 as a possible D gene (6 bases). CDR3 size: 15 residues. The V and J ends lost 4 bases and 0 bases respectively, with 13 bases between them. Germline V gene sequence: CDR1 LNHDA, CDR2 SQIVND (reference sequence). As DNA, the CDR3 is TGTGCCAGTAGTAGGAGGGGCTCAAGCTCCTACGAGCAGTACTTC. Protein product: CASSRRGSSSYEQYF.

The gene calls are TRBV25-1 and TRBJ1-4, with 7 bases lining up with TRBD1. CDR1 and CDR2 from the germline V gene are MGHDK and SYGVNS. The CDR3 runs 15 residues. Trimming at V came to 4 bases and at J to 7 bases, leaving 9 bases not matched to a gene. The CDR3 coding sequence is TGTGCCAGCAGTGGCCCGGGACAGCTAAGTGAAAAACTGTTTTTT. Residues: CASSGPGQLSEKLFF.

This clone was counted only a few times. The chain uses TRBV27 and TRBJ2-5, with D tentatively TRBD1 (5 bases). The CDR3 runs 14 residues. Between the trimmed V and J ends, which lost 3 bases and 5 bases, there was a span of 13 bases. Germline CDR1 and CDR2: MNHEY and SMNVEV (reference sequence). CDR3 in amino acids: CASSFGRVYETQYF. The CDR3 region has the DNA TGTGCCAGCAGTTTCGGCAGGGTCTACGAGACCCAGTACTTC.

The chain joins TRBV7-2 to TRBJ1-5; D remains ambiguous. The CDR3 has 14 residues. Germline CDR1 and CDR2: SGHTA and FQGNSA. The germline V and J ends were trimmed by 2 bases and 5 bases, with 10 bases remaining between them. The CDR3 DNA follows: TGTGCCAGCAGCTTACTCCTGTCCGATCAGCCCCAGCATTTT. Amino acid sequence: CASSLLLSDQPQHF.

A few counts support this clone. The genes are TRBV7-9 and TRBJ1-4, with TRBD1 identical over 8 bases. Germline lookup yields CDR1 SEHNR and CDR2 FQNEAQ (reference sequence). The V segment lost 8 bases and the J segment 6 bases; nucleotides outside the gene matches: 8. This CDR3 region has 14 residues. In DNA form, the CDR3 reads TGTGCCAGCCGCCCGGGGACAGGACATGAAAAACTGTTTTTT. It is translated as CASRPGTGHEKLFF.

V usage is TRBV5-1 and J usage is TRBJ2-2; D is ambiguous. Looked up from germline, CDR1 is SGHRS and CDR2 is YFSETQ. Between the trimmed V and J ends, which lost 4 bases and 1 base, there was a span of 11 bases. This CDR3 spans 15 amino acids. DNA for the CDR3: TGCGCCAGCAGCACCTTAGCTAGGAACACCGGGGAGCTGTTTTTT. Translating it yields CASSTLARNTGELFF.

This clone was recorded a few times. This chain links TRBV7-2 with TRBJ1-2; a possible D gene is TRBD1 (6 bases). This CDR3 contains 16 residues. CDR1 SGHTA and CDR2 FQGNSA come from the germline V gene. The V gene lost 6 bases and the J gene lost 8 bases, with 25 bases spanning the gap. In DNA, the CDR3 is TGTGCCAGCAGTCAACGGACAGTCGAGGGCAGTCGGGGCTACACCTTC. It encodes CASSQRTVEGSRGYTF.

V and J are TRBV11-2 and TRBJ2-1; D ambiguous. The germline V gene encodes CDR1 SGHAT and CDR2 FQNNGV. This CDR3 spans 15 amino acids. Trimming took off 3 bases at V and 0 bases at J, with 9 bases between the two ends. The CDR3 loop reads CASSLEASSYNEQFF. The CDR3 nucleotides read TGTGCCAGCAGCTTGGAAGCGAGCTCCTACAATGAGCAGTTCTTC.

This clone was counted only a few times. The rearrangement joins TRBV4-1 to TRBJ1-2; 8 bases agree with TRBD1. The germline gives CDR1 MGHRA, CDR2 YSYEKL. With 4 bases clipped from V and 0 bases from J, the junction kept 10 bases outside the gene matches. The CDR3 extends over 17 amino acids. CDR3 in DNA: TGCGCCAGCAGCCCGACAGGGGCCGCGTTAGCTAACTATGGCTACACCTTC. It is translated as CASSPTGAALANYGYTF.

Only a few counts were recorded for this clone. The J gene is TRBJ1-2, the V gene TRBV28; possible D gene TRBD1, 6 bases. From germline, CDR1 is MDHEN and CDR2 SYDVKM. CDR3 length equals 14 residues. The ends were cut back, 5 bases at V and 10 bases at J, with 20 bases in the middle. Here the CDR3 reads CASSGAGATRPYTF. CDR3 sequence (DNA): TGTGCCAGCAGTGGGGCAGGGGCCACCCGACCCTACACCTTC.

This clone turned up a few times. The V call is TRBV5-1, the J call TRBJ2-7; 7 bases line up with TRBD1. Germline lookup yields CDR1 SGHRS and CDR2 YFSETQ. This CDR3 is built from 15 residues. The V segment lost 4 bases and the J segment 3 bases; nucleotides outside the gene matches: 10. This CDR3 is CASSVDRVSYYEQYF. The DNA for the CDR3 is TGCGCCAGCAGCGTTGACAGGGTCTCCTACTACGAGCAGTACTTC.

This clone has at least ten counts. Other DNA sequences from this sample encode an identical CDR3 as well. V and J are TRBV28 and TRBJ2-3; D gene uncertain. The V end lost 5 bases, the J end lost 2 bases, and 2 bases lay between the germline ends. Per the germline V gene, CDR1 is MDHEN and CDR2 is SYDVKM. The CDR3 totals 11 residues. CDR3 region: CASSLTDTQYF. CDR3 DNA sequence: TGTGCCAGCAGTCTCACAGATACGCAGTATTTT.